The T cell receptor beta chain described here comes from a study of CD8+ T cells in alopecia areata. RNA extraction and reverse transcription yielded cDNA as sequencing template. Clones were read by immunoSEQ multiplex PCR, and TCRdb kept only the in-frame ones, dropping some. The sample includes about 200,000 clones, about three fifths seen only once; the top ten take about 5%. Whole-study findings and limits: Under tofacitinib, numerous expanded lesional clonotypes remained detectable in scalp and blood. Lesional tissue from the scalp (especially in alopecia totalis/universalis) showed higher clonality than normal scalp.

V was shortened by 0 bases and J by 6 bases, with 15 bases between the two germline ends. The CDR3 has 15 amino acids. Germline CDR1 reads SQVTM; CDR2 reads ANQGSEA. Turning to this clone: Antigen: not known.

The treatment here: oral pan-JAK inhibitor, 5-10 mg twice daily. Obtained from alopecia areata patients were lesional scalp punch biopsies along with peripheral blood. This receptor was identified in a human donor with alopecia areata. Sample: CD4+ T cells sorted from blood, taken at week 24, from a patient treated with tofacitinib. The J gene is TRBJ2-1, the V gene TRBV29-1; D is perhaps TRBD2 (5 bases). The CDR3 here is CSVEEVTGLSNEQFF. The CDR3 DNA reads TGCAGCGTTGAAGAGGTTACGGGATTGTCCAATGAGCAGTTCTTC.